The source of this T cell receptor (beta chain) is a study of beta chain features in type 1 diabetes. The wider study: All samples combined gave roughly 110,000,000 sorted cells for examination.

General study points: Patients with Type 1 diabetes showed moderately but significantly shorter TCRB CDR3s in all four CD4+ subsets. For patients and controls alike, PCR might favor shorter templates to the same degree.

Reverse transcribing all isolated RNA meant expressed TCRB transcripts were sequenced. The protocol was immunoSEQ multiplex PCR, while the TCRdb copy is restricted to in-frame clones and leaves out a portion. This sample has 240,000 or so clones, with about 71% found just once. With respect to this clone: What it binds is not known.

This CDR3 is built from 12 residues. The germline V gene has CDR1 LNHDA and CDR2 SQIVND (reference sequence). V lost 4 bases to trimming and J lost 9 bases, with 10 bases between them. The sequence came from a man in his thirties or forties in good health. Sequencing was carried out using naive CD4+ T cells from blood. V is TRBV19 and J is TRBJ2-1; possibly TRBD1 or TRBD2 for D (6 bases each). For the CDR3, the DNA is TGTGCCAGTAGTAATAGGGGGGCTGAGCAGTTCTTC. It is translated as CASSNRGAEQFF.